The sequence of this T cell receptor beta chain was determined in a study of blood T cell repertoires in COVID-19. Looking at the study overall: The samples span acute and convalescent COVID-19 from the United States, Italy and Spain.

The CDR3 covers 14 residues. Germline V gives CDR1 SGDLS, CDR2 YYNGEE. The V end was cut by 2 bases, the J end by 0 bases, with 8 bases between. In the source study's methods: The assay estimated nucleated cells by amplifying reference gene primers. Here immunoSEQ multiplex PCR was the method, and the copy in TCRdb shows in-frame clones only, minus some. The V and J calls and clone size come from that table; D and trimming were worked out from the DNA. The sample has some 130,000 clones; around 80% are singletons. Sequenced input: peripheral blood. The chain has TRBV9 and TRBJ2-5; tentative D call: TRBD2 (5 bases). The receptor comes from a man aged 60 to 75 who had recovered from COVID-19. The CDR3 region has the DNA TGTGCCAGCAGCGTCGAGGGCTACCAAGAGACCCAGTACTTC. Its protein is CASSVEGYQETQYF.